Below are 16 T cell receptor beta chains sequenced from a single sample in a study of blood T cell repertoires in COVID-19. Some clones are missing from TCRdb's copy, which holds only in-frame ones; the method was immunoSEQ multiplex PCR. Among approximately 290,000 clones listed, roughly 90% were seen once. Sequenced sample: peripheral blood. All receptors derive from a young man with active or convalescent COVID-19.

The chain joins TRBV6-5 to TRBJ2-3; 8 positions match TRBD2. With 6 bases clipped from V and 1 base from J, the junction kept 3 bases outside the gene matches. The CDR3 is 14 amino acids. Germline CDR1 and CDR2: MNHEY and SVGAGI. The CDR3 region has the DNA TGTGCCAGCAGCCTAGCGGGTGGCACAGATACGCAGTATTTT. Its protein is CASSLAGGTDTQYF.

This clone appeared a few times. Its ends do not fully match the called genes, so a read error is possible. The genes are TRBV7-9 and TRBJ1-1; no clear D gene. The CDR3 extends over 8 amino acids. Germline V gene lookup returns CDR1 SEHNR and CDR2 FQNEAQ (reference sequence). CDR3 protein: CASSRGPF. CDR3 bases: TGTGCCAGCAGCCGAGGGCCCTTT.

On this clone itself: Other DNA sequences from this sample encode an identical CDR3 as well. This chain connects TRBV6-5 to TRBJ1-1, with D hard to call. The CDR3 contains 12 residues. V was cut by 2 bases and J by 7 bases, with 8 bases left in between. Germline V CDR1 and CDR2: MNHEY, SVGAGI. CDR3 DNA: TGTGCCAGCAGTTACCCTGGTAGTGAAGCTTTCTTT. This codes for CASSYPGSEAFF.

The J gene is TRBJ1-5, the V gene TRBV7-9; TRBD1 might be the D (5 bases). V was shortened by 5 bases and J by 4 bases, with 6 bases between the two germline ends. The CDR3 contains 12 residues. Germline CDR1 and CDR2: SEHNR and FQNEAQ (reference sequence). CDR3 nucleotides: TGTGCCAGCAGCCCAGGGAATCAGCCCCAGCATTTT. Residues: CASSPGNQPQHF. Based on the CDR3 plus reference TRBV7-9 and TRBJ1-5, the full variable domain is DTGVSQNPRHKITKRGQNVTFRCDPISEHNRLYWYRQTLGQGPEFLTYFQNEAQLEKSRLLSDRFSAERPKGSFSTLEIQRTEQGDSAMYLCASSPGNQPQHFGDGTRLSIL.

The rearrangement uses TRBV9 and TRBJ2-2; 7 bases are a match to TRBD1. Germline values: CDR1 SGDLS, CDR2 YYNGEE. V shed 3 bases, J shed 7 bases, and the junction held 9 bases outside the gene matches. The CDR3 totals 15 residues. The CDR3 region has the DNA TGTGCCAGCAGCGCTCGACAGGGTGGTATCGGGGAGCTGTTTTTT. Translation: CASSARQGGIGELFF.

V usage is TRBV9 and J usage is TRBJ1-2, with D tentatively TRBD1 (6 bases). The ends were cut back, 3 bases at V and 8 bases at J, with 14 bases in the middle. Looked up from germline, CDR1 is SGDLS and CDR2 is YYNGEE. This CDR3 is built from 13 residues. The CDR3 here is CASSDGTPSGYTF. CDR3 bases: TGTGCCAGCAGCGACGGGACACCCTCCGGCTACACCTTC.

The chain recombines TRBV5-4 with TRBJ1-3, with D tentatively TRBD1 (6 bases). V was shortened by 3 bases and J by 0 bases, with 7 bases between the two germline ends. This CDR3 comprises 14 residues. Germline V gene data show CDR1 as SGHNT and CDR2 as YYREEE (reference sequence). The CDR3 protein is CASSWDNSGNTIYF. The CDR3 region has the DNA TGTGCCAGCAGCTGGGACAACTCTGGAAACACCATATATTTT.

The chain carries TRBV29-1 and TRBJ2-7; the match to TRBD2 covers 10 bases. Germline V gene lookup returns CDR1 SQVTM and CDR2 ANQGSEA. This CDR3 has 12 residues. The V gene end was trimmed by 8 bases and the J gene end by 3 bases; junction bases not matched to a gene: 4. The CDR3 protein is CSTRTSGYEQYF. As DNA, the CDR3 is TGCAGCACCCGGACTAGCGGCTACGAGCAGTACTTC.

About this clone: Additional DNA sequences in this sample encode the identical CDR3. The chain carries TRBV5-1 and TRBJ2-1, with 11 bases aligning to TRBD2. The junction had 4 bases not matched to a gene; V was cut back by 4 bases and J by 4 bases. From germline, CDR1 is SGHRS and CDR2 YFSETQ. This CDR3 is 15 amino acids long. The CDR3 sequence: CASSRGLAAYNEQFF. The CDR3 nucleotides are TGCGCCAGCAGCCGGGGACTAGCGGCATACAATGAGCAGTTCTTC. Full variable domain (missing parts from reference TRBV5-1 and TRBJ2-1): KAGVTQTPRYLIKTRGQQVTLSCSPISGHRSVSWYQQTPGQGLQFLFEYFSETQRNKGNFPGRFSGRQFSNSRSEMNVSTLELGDSALYLCASSRGLAAYNEQFFGPGTRLTVL.

V gene TRBV3-1 (or the pseudogene TRBV3-2) combines with J gene TRBJ2-5; tentatively, D is TRBD2 (6 bases). CDR3 size: 16 residues. Looked up from germline, CDR1 is LGHDT and CDR2 is YNNKEL (reference sequence). The ends were cut back, 4 bases at V and 4 bases at J, with 19 bases in the middle. The DNA for the CDR3 is TGTGCCAGCAGCCCCGGAGGGCCTAGGGCCCGAGAGACCCAGTACTTC. It is translated as CASSPGGPRARETQYF.

This clone showed up just once. At the DNA level, this CDR3 is encoded by other sequences in the same sample as well. The chain links TRBV27 to TRBJ2-7; tentatively, D is TRBD1 (5 bases). Germline CDR1 reads MNHEY; CDR2 reads SMNVEV (reference sequence). Trimming shortened V by 2 bases and J by 6 bases, and 8 bases separated the two germline ends. The CDR3 spans 12 residues. The CDR3, as DNA: TGTGCCAGCAGTTTAAATAGGGGCGAGCAGTACTTC. Amino acid sequence: CASSLNRGEQYF.

The chain has TRBV7-9 and TRBJ2-7, with D hard to call. Trimming shortened V by 5 bases and J by 5 bases, and 19 bases separated the two germline ends. Germline-derived CDR1 and CDR2 are SEHNR and FQNEAQ (reference sequence). This CDR3 has 15 amino acids. DNA of the CDR3: TGTGCCAGCAGCGGTCAAGTTAGCTTTTCGAACGAGCAGTACTTC. Its protein product is CASSGQVSFSNEQYF.

About this clone: Other DNA sequences in the sample encode the same CDR3. V is TRBV27 and J is TRBJ2-3, with D possibly being TRBD2 (6 bases). Germline-derived CDR1 and CDR2 are MNHEY and SMNVEV (reference sequence). The V gene lost 5 bases and the J gene lost 0 bases, with 6 bases spanning the gap. This CDR3 is built from 13 residues. The CDR3 loop reads CASSLASTDTQYF. Written as DNA, the CDR3 is TGTGCCAGCAGTCTAGCGAGCACAGATACGCAGTATTTT.

The rearrangement uses TRBV4-2 and TRBJ2-1; TRBD2 agrees at 8 bases. J was trimmed by 9 bases and V by 3 bases; bases with no gene match: 10. The CDR3 runs to 15 residues. Germline-derived CDR1 and CDR2 are LGHNA and YNFKEQ. Written as DNA, the CDR3 is TGTGCCAGCAGCCACCCGACTAGCGCCCTCGGTGAGCAGTTCTTC. Translation gives CASSHPTSALGEQFF.

This chain links TRBV28 with TRBJ2-7; perhaps TRBD1 as D (6 bases). The CDR3 sequence is 14 residues long. In germline, CDR1 is MDHEN, CDR2 SYDVKM. The V end lost 8 bases, the J end lost 3 bases, and 17 bases lay between the germline ends. This CDR3 is CASGIRGGIYEQYF. In DNA, the CDR3 is TGTGCCAGCGGTATCAGGGGTGGAATCTACGAGCAGTACTTC.

The gene calls are TRBV4-3 and TRBJ1-2, with D unresolved. V gave up 1 base and J gave up 4 bases, with 10 bases separating them. CDR1 and CDR2 from the germline V gene are LGHNA and YSLEER. This CDR3 spans 14 amino acids. CDR3 DNA: TGCGCCAGCAGCCAAGCTACCGCCGGCTATGGCTACACCTTC. It is translated as CASSQATAGYGYTF.